This TCR beta chain was identified in a study of cytotoxic CD8 clonotypes in ibrutinib-treated CLL. Across the study: Investigators collected response samples after a median about 12 months of treatment, range 6 to 36.

Study-level points and caveats: Relative to age-matched healthy donors, clonality at baseline was higher, and it tracked circulating CD8+ T-cell counts. Different sampling times were used for sustained-remission and progressing patients. Public clonotypes, rarely seen, contracted or held steady on treatment.

Only in-frame clones appear in the TCRdb table, and some are missing; sequencing was by immunoSEQ multiplex PCR. This repertoire shows more than 200,000 clones, just under 80% found once; its top ten account for 9.5% to 12%. The CDR3 loop spans 14 amino acids. Germline CDR1 and CDR2: KGHSH and LQKENI. Trimming removed 5 bases at V and 2 bases at J, with 9 bases between. As for this clone: Its antigen is currently unknown.

The sample consisted of PBMCs, taken after 12 months of ibrutinib treatment. The gene calls are TRBV18 and TRBJ2-2; weak D call: TRBD1 (6 bases). This clonotype was obtained from a human donor with chronic lymphocytic leukemia. The CDR3 DNA reads as TGTGCCAGCTCAGAGGACAGAAACACCGGGGAGCTGTTTTTT. Its protein is CASSEDRNTGELFF.